Listed below are T cell receptor beta chains from one sample, sequenced in a study of blood T cell repertoires in COVID-19. Measured with immunoSEQ multiplex PCR; TCRdb has only the in-frame clones, and not every one. In the table there are approximately 230,000 clones, more than 70% of which are singletons. The sequenced material came from peripheral blood. Receptors originate from a woman in her forties who had recovered from COVID-19. The CDR3 runs from the conserved cysteine through the conserved F or W. Each record gives: CDR3 protein, CDR3 DNA, clone size, J gene, V gene, D gene. The D gene is left open where the match is weak. Clone size is stated in some rows and not others, as once, few, many or a class when expanded.

cdr3_aa: CASRRTGDQGEQFF; cdr3_nt: TGCGCCAGCAGGCGGACAGGGGATCAAGGTGAGCAGTTCTTC; clone_size: -; j_call: TRBJ2-1; v_call: TRBV10-1; d_call: TRBD1
cdr3_aa: CASSISGTGNYEQYF; cdr3_nt: TGTGCCAGTAGTATATCCGGGACAGGGAATTACGAGCAGTACTTC; clone_size: few; j_call: TRBJ2-7; v_call: TRBV19; d_call: TRBD1
cdr3_aa: CASRPTRNYGYTF; cdr3_nt: TGTGCCAGCAGACCGACAAGGAACTATGGCTACACCTTC; clone_size: -; j_call: TRBJ1-2; v_call: TRBV6-5; d_call: -
cdr3_aa: CASSYLGGGTEAFF; cdr3_nt: TGTGCCAGCAGTTACTTAGGGGGCGGGACTGAAGCTTTCTTT; clone_size: -; j_call: TRBJ1-1; v_call: TRBV6-6; d_call: TRBD1
cdr3_aa: CASSRMTSKSGYTF; cdr3_nt: TGTGCCAGCAGCCGAATGACAAGCAAAAGTGGCTACACCTTC; clone_size: -; j_call: TRBJ1-2; v_call: TRBV7-9; d_call: -
cdr3_aa: CASSTIRGGKTYEQYF; cdr3_nt: TGTGCCAGTAGTACGATTCGGGGCGGGAAGACCTACGAGCAGTACTTC; clone_size: -; j_call: TRBJ2-7; v_call: TRBV19; d_call: -
cdr3_aa: CASSYLQGGPYNEQFF; cdr3_nt: TGTGCCAGCAGTTACTTACAGGGTGGCCCCTACAATGAGCAGTTCTTC; clone_size: -; j_call: TRBJ2-1; v_call: TRBV6-5; d_call: -
cdr3_aa: CASSPRTGADQPQHF; cdr3_nt: TGTGCCAGCTCACCCAGGACAGGGGCCGATCAGCCCCAGCATTTT; clone_size: -; j_call: TRBJ1-5; v_call: TRBV18; d_call: TRBD1
cdr3_aa: CASSPRTGVFQETQYF; cdr3_nt: TGTGCCAGCAGCCCACGGACAGGGGTTTTCCAAGAGACCCAGTACTTC; clone_size: -; j_call: TRBJ2-5; v_call: TRBV9; d_call: TRBD1
cdr3_aa: CASSVEDFAYEQYF; cdr3_nt: TGTGCCAGCAGCGTAGAGGACTTCGCCTACGAGCAGTACTTC; clone_size: once; j_call: TRBJ2-7; v_call: TRBV9; d_call: -
cdr3_aa: CASSQGNLAAQTQYF; cdr3_nt: TGTGCCAGCAGCCAAGGAAACCTAGCGGCGCAGACCCAGTACTTC; clone_size: few; j_call: TRBJ2-5; v_call: TRBV3-1/TRBV3-2; d_call: TRBD2
cdr3_aa: CASSYSGWTSGREETQYF; cdr3_nt: TGTGCCAGCAGTTACTCGGGTTGGACTAGCGGGAGAGAAGAGACCCAGTACTTC; clone_size: -; j_call: TRBJ2-5; v_call: TRBV6-2/TRBV6-3; d_call: TRBD2
cdr3_aa: CASSQDGGIGNQPQHF; cdr3_nt: TGCGCCAGCAGCCAAGACGGAGGGATCGGCAATCAGCCCCAGCATTTT; clone_size: -; j_call: TRBJ1-5; v_call: TRBV4-1; d_call: -
cdr3_aa: CASSPGQGRETQYF; cdr3_nt: TGTGCCAGCAGCCCGGGACAGGGAAGGGAGACCCAGTACTTC; clone_size: once; j_call: TRBJ2-5; v_call: TRBV7-2; d_call: TRBD1
cdr3_aa: CASSLIAQPQHF; cdr3_nt: TGTGCCAGCAGCTTGATCGCGCAGCCCCAGCATTTT; clone_size: -; j_call: TRBJ1-5; v_call: TRBV5-8; d_call: -
cdr3_aa: CASRKTESYEQYF; cdr3_nt: TGTGCCAGCAGAAAGACTGAATCCTACGAGCAGTACTTC; clone_size: -; j_call: TRBJ2-7; v_call: TRBV27; d_call: -
cdr3_aa: CASSIGANQPQHF; cdr3_nt: TGTGCCAGTAGTATAGGGGCTAATCAGCCCCAGCATTTT; clone_size: once; j_call: TRBJ1-5; v_call: TRBV19; d_call: -
cdr3_aa: CASSFPGLAGQETQYF; cdr3_nt: TGTGCCAGCAGCTTTCCGGGACTAGCGGGACAAGAGACCCAGTACTTC; clone_size: few; j_call: TRBJ2-5; v_call: TRBV5-4; d_call: TRBD2
cdr3_aa: CASSIDRAGSYNEQFF; cdr3_nt: TGTGCCAGTAGTATTGACCGAGCGGGCTCCTACAATGAGCAGTTCTTC; clone_size: -; j_call: TRBJ2-1; v_call: TRBV19; d_call: -
cdr3_aa: CASSLGADTQYF; cdr3_nt: TGTGCCAGCAGTTTGGGAGCAGATACGCAGTATTTT; clone_size: -; j_call: TRBJ2-3; v_call: TRBV7-3; d_call: -
cdr3_aa: CASSPSQQGIGYGYTF; cdr3_nt: TGTGCCAGCTCACCTTCCCAACAGGGAATCGGCTATGGCTACACCTTC; clone_size: -; j_call: TRBJ1-2; v_call: TRBV18; d_call: -
cdr3_aa: CASIRTGLAASSSYNEQFF; cdr3_nt: TGTGCCAGCATCAGGACGGGTCTAGCGGCGTCGAGCTCCTACAATGAGCAGTTCTTC; clone_size: -; j_call: TRBJ2-1; v_call: TRBV7-9; d_call: TRBD2
cdr3_aa: CASSLTGFEQYF; cdr3_nt: TGTGCCAGCAGCTTAACAGGGTTCGAGCAGTACTTC; clone_size: -; j_call: TRBJ2-7; v_call: TRBV5-4; d_call: -
cdr3_aa: CASSLPGETGELFF; cdr3_nt: TGTGCCAGCAGCTTACCCGGGGAGACCGGGGAGCTGTTTTTT; clone_size: -; j_call: TRBJ2-2; v_call: TRBV5-6; d_call: -
cdr3_aa: CASSPTAVLGEKLFF; cdr3_nt: TGCGCCAGCAGCCCTACGGCGGTCTTGGGTGAAAAACTGTTTTTT; clone_size: -; j_call: TRBJ1-4; v_call: TRBV5-1; d_call: -
cdr3_aa: CASSIGGTGLFF; cdr3_nt: TGTGCCAGTAGTATAGGTGGGACAGGTTTGTTCTTC; clone_size: -; j_call: TRBJ2-1; v_call: TRBV19; d_call: TRBD1
cdr3_aa: CASSYRGLSGNTIYF; cdr3_nt: TGTGCCAGCAGTTATCGGGGTTTATCTGGAAACACCATATATTTT; clone_size: -; j_call: TRBJ1-3; v_call: TRBV6-2/TRBV6-3; d_call: -
cdr3_aa: CASSMRQGRTNEKLFF; cdr3_nt: TGTGCCAGTAGTATGAGACAGGGGAGAACTAATGAAAAACTGTTTTTT; clone_size: -; j_call: TRBJ1-4; v_call: TRBV19; d_call: TRBD1
cdr3_aa: CSVVINRGGYEQYF; cdr3_nt: TGCAGCGTTGTAATCAACAGGGGAGGCTACGAGCAGTACTTC; clone_size: -; j_call: TRBJ2-7; v_call: TRBV29-1; d_call: -
cdr3_aa: CASSHGPRKTEAFF; cdr3_nt: TGTGCCAGCAGCCATGGCCCGCGGAAGACTGAAGCTTTCTTT; clone_size: -; j_call: TRBJ1-1; v_call: TRBV14; d_call: -
cdr3_aa: CASRTDRSRGYSPLHF; cdr3_nt: TGTGCCAGCAGAACCGACAGGAGTCGAGGGTATTCACCCCTCCACTTT; clone_size: -; j_call: TRBJ1-6; v_call: TRBV28; d_call: -
cdr3_aa: CATSREEGAHYEQYF; cdr3_nt: TGTGCCACCAGCAGAGAGGAGGGTGCCCACTACGAGCAGTACTTC; clone_size: -; j_call: TRBJ2-7; v_call: TRBV15; d_call: -
cdr3_aa: CAWSVDGDRRTYTF; cdr3_nt: TGTGCCTGGAGTGTAGACGGGGACAGGAGAACCTACACCTTC; clone_size: -; j_call: TRBJ1-2; v_call: TRBV30; d_call: TRBD1
cdr3_aa: CASSLVYSPFGNTIYF; cdr3_nt: TGTGCCAGCAGCTTAGTTTACAGCCCTTTTGGAAACACCATATATTTT; clone_size: -; j_call: TRBJ1-3; v_call: TRBV11-3; d_call: -
cdr3_aa: CASSFVSGTYNEQFF; cdr3_nt: TGTGCCAGCTCATTCGTAAGCGGGACCTACAATGAGCAGTTCTTC; clone_size: few; j_call: TRBJ2-1; v_call: TRBV18; d_call: TRBD2
cdr3_aa: CASSFYRDRVSGYTF; cdr3_nt: TGTGCCAGCAGCTTCTACCGGGACAGGGTCTCCGGCTACACCTTC; clone_size: -; j_call: TRBJ1-2; v_call: TRBV5-4; d_call: TRBD1
cdr3_aa: CASSLGTGGETQYF; cdr3_nt: TGCGCCAGCAGCTTGGGGACTGGCGGGGAGACCCAGTACTTC; clone_size: once; j_call: TRBJ2-5; v_call: TRBV5-1; d_call: -
cdr3_aa: CATSAAGASRKQYF; cdr3_nt: TGTGCCACCAGTGCGGCGGGGGCCTCCCGGAAGCAGTATTTT; clone_size: -; j_call: TRBJ2-3; v_call: TRBV24-1; d_call: -
cdr3_aa: CASSLGGVLAKNIQYF; cdr3_nt: TGTGCCAGCAGCCTAGGCGGGGTATTAGCCAAAAACATTCAGTACTTC; clone_size: -; j_call: TRBJ2-4; v_call: TRBV7-9; d_call: -